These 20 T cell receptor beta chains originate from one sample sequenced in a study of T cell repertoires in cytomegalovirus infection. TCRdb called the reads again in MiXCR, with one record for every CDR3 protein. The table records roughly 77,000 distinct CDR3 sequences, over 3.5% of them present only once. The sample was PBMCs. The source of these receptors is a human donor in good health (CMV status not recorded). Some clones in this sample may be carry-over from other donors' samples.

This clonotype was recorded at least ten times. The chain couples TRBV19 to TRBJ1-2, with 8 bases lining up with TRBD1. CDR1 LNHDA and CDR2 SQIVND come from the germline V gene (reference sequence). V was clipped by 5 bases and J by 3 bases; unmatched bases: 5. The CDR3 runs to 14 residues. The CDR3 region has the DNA TGTGCCAGTAGTTCCCTGGACAGGGACTATGGCTACACCTTC. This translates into CASSSLDRDYGYTF.

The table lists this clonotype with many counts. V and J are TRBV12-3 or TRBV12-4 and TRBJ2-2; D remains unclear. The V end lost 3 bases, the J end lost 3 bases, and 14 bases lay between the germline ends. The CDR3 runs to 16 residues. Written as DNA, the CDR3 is TGTGCCAGCAGTTTTCGGCAGGTGGTCCACACCGGGGAGCTGTTTTTT. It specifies CASSFRQVVHTGELFF.

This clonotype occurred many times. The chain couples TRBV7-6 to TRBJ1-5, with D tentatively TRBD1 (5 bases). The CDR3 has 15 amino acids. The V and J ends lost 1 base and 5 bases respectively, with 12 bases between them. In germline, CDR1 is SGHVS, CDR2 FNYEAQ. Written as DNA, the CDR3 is TGTGCCAGCAGCTTAGGGGCAGGGCCCTATCAGCCCCAGCATTTT. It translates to CASSLGAGPYQPQHF.

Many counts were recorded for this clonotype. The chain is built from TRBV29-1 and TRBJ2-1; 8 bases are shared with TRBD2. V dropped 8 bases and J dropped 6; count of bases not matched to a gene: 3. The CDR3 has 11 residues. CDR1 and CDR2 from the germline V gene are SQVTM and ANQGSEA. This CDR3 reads CSSGGANEQFF. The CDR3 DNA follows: TGCAGCTCCGGGGGGGCCAATGAGCAGTTCTTC.

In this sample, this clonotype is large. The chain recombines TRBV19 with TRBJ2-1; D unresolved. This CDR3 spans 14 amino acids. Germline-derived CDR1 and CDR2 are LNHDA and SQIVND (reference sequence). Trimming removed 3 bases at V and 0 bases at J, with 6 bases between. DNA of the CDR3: TGTGCCAGTAGTATCACTGCCTCCTACAATGAGCAGTTCTTC. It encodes CASSITASYNEQFF.

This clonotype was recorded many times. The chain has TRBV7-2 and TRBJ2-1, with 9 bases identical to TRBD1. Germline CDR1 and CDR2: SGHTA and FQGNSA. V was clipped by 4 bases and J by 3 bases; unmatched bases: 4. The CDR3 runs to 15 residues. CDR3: CASSSRDRVYNEQFF. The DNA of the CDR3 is TGTGCCAGCAGCTCCCGGGACAGGGTCTACAATGAGCAGTTCTTC.

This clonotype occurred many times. CDR3 DNA sequence: TGTGCCAGCAGCGAACTAGCGGGAGGGTACGAGCAGTACTTC. This gives the protein CASSELAGGYEQYF. This sequence joins TRBV7-2 and TRBJ2-7, with TRBD2 matching 13 bases. The CDR3 consists of 14 residues. V shed 5 bases, J shed 4 bases, and the junction held 2 bases outside the gene matches. Germline V CDR1 and CDR2: SGHTA, FQGNSA.

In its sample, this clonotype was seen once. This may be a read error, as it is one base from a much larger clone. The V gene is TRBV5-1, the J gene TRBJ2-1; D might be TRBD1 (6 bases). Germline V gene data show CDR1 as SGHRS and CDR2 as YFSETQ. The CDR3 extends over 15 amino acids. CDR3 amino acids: CTSSLGQGKYNEQFF. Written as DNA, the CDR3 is TGCACCAGCAGCTTGGGGCAGGGGAAGTACAATGAGCAGTTCTTC.

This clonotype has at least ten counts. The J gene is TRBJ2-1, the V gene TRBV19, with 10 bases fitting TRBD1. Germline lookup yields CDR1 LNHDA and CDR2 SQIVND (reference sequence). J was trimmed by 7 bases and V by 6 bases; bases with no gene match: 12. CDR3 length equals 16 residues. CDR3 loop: CASSSRGGTGENEQFF. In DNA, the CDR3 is TGTGCCAGTAGCAGTAGGGGGGGGACAGGGGAGAATGAGCAGTTCTTC.

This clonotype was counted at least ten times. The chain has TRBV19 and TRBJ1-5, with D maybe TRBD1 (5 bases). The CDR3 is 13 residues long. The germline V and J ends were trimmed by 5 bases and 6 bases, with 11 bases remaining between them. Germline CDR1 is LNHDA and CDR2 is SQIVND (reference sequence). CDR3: CASSFQGSQPQHF. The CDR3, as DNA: TGTGCCAGTAGTTTTCAGGGAAGTCAGCCCCAGCATTTT. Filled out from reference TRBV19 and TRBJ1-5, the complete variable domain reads DGGITQSPKYLFRKEGQNVTLSCEQNLNHDAMYWYRQDPGQGLRLIYYSQIVNDFQKGDIAEGYSVSREKKESFPLTVTSAQKNPTAFYLCASSFQGSQPQHFGDGTRLSIL.

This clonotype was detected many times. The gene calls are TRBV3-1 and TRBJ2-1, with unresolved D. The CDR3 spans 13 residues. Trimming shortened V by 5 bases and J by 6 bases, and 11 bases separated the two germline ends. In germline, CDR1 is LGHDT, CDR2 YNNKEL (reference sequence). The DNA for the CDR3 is TGTGCCAGCAGCACCCTCGGCGGCAATGAGCAGTTCTTC. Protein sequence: CASSTLGGNEQFF.

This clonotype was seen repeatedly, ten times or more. In DNA form, the CDR3 reads TGTGCCAGCAGTCCCTCCCGACGGACTGGGGCCAACGTCCTGACTTTC. It yields the protein CASSPSRRTGANVLTF. The chain carries TRBV28 and TRBJ2-6, with no clear D. Trimming pared 5 bases from V and 2 bases from J, leaving 13 bases between. Looked up from germline, CDR1 is MDHEN and CDR2 is SYDVKM. CDR3 length equals 16 residues.

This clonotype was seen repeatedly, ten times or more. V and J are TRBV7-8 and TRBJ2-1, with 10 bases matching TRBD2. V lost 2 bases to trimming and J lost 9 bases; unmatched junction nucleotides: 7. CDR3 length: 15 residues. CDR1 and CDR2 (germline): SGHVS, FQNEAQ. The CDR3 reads CASSLMASGRGEQFF. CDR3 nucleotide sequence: TGTGCCAGCAGCTTAATGGCTAGCGGGAGAGGTGAGCAGTTCTTC.

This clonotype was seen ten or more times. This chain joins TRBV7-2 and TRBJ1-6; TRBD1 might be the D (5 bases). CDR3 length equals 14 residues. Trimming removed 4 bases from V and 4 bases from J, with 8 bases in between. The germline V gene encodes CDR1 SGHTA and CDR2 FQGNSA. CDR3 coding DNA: TGTGCCAGCAGCTCGGGACGGTATAATTCACCCCTCCACTTT. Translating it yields CASSSGRYNSPLHF.

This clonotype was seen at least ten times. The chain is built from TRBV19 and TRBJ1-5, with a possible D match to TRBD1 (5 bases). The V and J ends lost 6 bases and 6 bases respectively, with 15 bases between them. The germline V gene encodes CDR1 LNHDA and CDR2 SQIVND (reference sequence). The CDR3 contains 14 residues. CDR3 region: CASSTQGGAQPQHF. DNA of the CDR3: TGTGCCAGTAGCACCCAGGGAGGGGCTCAGCCCCAGCATTTT. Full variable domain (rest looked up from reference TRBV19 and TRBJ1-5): DGGITQSPKYLFRKEGQNVTLSCEQNLNHDAMYWYRQDPGQGLRLIYYSQIVNDFQKGDIAEGYSVSREKKESFPLTVTSAQKNPTAFYLCASSTQGGAQPQHFGDGTRLSIL.

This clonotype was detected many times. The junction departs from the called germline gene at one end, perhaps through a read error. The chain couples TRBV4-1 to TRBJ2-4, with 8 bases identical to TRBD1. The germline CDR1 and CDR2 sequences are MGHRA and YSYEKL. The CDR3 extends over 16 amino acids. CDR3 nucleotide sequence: TGTGCCAGCAGCCAAGGTCGGGACAGGCAAAGTGACATTCAGTACTTC. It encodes CASSQGRDRQSDIQYF.

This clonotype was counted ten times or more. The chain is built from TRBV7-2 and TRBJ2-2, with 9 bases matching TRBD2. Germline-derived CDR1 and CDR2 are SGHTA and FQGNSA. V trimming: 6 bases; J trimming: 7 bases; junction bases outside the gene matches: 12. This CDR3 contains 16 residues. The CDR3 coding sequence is TGTGCCAGCAGTCCTCTGGCGGGAGGGCCAATCGGGGAGCTGTTTTTT. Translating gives CASSPLAGGPIGELFF.

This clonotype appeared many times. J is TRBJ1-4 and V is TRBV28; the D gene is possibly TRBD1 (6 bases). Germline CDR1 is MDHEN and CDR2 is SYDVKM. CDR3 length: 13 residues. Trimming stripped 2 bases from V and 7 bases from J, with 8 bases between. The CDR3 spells CASSLGGSEKLFF. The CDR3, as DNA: TGTGCCAGCAGTTTAGGGGGCAGTGAAAAACTGTTTTTT.

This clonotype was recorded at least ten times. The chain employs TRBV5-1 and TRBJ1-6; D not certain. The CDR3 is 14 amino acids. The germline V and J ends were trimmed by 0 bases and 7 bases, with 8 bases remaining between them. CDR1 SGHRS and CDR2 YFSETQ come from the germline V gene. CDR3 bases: TGCGCCAGCAGCTTGGTGGAAGACAATTCACCCCTCCACTTT. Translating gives CASSLVEDNSPLHF.

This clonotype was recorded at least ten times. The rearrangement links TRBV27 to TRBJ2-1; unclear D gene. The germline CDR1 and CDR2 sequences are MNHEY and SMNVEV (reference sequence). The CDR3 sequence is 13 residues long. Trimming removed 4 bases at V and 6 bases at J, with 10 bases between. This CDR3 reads CASSSNPSNEQFF. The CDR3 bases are TGTGCCAGCAGTTCGAACCCGAGCAATGAGCAGTTCTTC.